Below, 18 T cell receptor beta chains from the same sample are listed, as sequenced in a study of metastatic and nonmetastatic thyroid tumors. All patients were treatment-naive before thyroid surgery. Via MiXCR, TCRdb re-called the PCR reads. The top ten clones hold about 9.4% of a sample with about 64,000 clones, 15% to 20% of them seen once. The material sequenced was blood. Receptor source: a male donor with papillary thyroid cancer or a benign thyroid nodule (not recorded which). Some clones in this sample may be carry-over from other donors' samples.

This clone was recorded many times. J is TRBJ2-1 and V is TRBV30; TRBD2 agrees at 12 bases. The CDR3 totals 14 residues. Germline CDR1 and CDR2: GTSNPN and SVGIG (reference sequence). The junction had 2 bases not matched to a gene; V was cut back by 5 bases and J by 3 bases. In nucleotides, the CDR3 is TGTGCCTGGTCACTAGCGGGGGGCTACAATGAGCAGTTCTTC. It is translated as CAWSLAGGYNEQFF.

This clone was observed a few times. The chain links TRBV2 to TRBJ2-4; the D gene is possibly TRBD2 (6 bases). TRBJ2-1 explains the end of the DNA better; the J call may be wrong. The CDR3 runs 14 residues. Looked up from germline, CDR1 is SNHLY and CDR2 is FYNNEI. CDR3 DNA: TGTGCCAGCAGTGAAGAGGAGGGTGTTGGAGAGCAGTTCTTC. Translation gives CASSEEEGVGEQFF.

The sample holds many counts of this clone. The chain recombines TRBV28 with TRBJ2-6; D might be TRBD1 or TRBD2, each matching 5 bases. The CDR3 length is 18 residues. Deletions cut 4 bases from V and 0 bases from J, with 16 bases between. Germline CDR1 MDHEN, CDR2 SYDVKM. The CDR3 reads CASSSGEQVYSGANVLTF. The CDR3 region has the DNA TGTGCCAGCAGTTCCGGGGAACAGGTGTACTCTGGGGCCAACGTCCTGACTTTC.

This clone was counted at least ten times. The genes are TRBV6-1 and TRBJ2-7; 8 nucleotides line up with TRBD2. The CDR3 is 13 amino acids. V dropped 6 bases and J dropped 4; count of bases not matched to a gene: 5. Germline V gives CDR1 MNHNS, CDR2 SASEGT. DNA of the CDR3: TGTGCCAGCAGCCCGGGGGGGGGGTACGAGCAGTACGTC. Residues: CASSPGGGYEQYV.

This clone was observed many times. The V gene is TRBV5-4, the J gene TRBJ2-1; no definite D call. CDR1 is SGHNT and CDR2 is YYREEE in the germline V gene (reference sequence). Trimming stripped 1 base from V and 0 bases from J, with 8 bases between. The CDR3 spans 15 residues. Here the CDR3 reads CASSLTESSYNEQFF. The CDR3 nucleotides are TGTGCCAGCAGCTTGACGGAGAGCTCCTACAATGAGCAGTTCTTC.

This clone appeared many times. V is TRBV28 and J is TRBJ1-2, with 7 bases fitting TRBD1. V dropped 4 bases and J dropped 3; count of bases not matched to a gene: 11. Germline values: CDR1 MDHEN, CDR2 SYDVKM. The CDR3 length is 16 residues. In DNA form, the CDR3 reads TGTGCCAGCAGTTGGTACAGGGGCTTGAGGGACTATGGCTACACCTTC. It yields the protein CASSWYRGLRDYGYTF.

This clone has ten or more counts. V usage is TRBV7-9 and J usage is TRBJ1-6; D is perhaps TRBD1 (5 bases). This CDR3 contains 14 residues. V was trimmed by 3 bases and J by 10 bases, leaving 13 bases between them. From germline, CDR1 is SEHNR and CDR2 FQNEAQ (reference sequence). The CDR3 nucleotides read TGTGCCAGCAGCTTGGAGACAGCTGAATCACCCCTCCACTTT. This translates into CASSLETAESPLHF.

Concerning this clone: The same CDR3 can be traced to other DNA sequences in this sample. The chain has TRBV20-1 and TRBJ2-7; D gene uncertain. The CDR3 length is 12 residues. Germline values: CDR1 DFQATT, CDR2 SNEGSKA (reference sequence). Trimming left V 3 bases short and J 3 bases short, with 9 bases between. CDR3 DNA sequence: TGCAGTGCTAGTCTCTCTCTCTACGAGCAGTACTTC. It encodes CSASLSLYEQYF.

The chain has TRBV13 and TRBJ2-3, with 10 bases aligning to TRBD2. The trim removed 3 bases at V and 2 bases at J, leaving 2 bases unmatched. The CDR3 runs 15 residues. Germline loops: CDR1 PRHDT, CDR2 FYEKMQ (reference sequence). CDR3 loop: CASSFTSGTTDTQYF. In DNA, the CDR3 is TGTGCCAGCAGCTTTACTAGCGGGACCACAGATACGCAGTATTTT.

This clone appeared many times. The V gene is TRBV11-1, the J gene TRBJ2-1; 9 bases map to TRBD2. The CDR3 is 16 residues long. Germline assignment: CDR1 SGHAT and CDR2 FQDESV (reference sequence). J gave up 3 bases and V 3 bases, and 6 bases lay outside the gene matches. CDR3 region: CASSFLVAGVYNEQFF. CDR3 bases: TGTGCCAGCAGCTTTCTCGTAGCGGGGGTCTACAATGAGCAGTTCTTC. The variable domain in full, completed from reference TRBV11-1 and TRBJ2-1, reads EAEVAQSPRYKITEKSQAVAFWCDPISGHATLYWYRQILGQGPELLVQFQDESVVDDSQLPKDRFSAERLKGVDSTLKIQPAELGDSAMYLCASSFLVAGVYNEQFFGPGTRLTVL.

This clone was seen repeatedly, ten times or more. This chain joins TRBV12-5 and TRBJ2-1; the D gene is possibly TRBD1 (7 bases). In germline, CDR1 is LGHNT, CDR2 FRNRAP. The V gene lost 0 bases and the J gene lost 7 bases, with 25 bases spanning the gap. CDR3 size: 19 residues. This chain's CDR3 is CASGLVLSGQGVRFNEQFF. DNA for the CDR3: TGTGCTAGTGGTTTGGTACTAAGCGGGCAGGGGGTAAGATTTAATGAGCAGTTCTTC.

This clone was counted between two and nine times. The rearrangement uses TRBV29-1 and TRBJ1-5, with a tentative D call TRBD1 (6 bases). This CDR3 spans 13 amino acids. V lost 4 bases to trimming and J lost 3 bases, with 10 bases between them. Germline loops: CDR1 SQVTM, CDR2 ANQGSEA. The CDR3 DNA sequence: TGCAGCGTTGCAGCAGGGGTCAATCAGCCCCAGCATTTT. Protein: CSVAAGVNQPQHF. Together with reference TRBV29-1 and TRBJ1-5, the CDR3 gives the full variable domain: SAVISQKPSRDICQRGTSLTIQCQVDSQVTMMFWYRQQPGQSLTLIATANQGSEATYESGFVIDKFPISRPNLTFSTLTVSNMSPEDSSIYLCSVAAGVNQPQHFGDGTRLSIL.

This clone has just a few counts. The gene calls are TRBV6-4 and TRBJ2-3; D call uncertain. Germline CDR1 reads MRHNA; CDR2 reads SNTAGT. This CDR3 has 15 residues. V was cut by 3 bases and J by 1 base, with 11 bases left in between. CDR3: CASSETVGGTDTQYF. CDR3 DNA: TGTGCCAGCAGTGAGACTGTGGGCGGCACAGATACGCAGTATTTT.

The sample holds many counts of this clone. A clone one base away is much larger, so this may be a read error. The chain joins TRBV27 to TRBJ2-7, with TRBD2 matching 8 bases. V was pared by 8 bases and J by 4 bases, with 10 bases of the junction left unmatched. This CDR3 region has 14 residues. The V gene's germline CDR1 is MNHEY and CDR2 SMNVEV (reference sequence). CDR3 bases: TGTGCCAGCGGAGGTAGCGGGGCGGTATACGAGCAGTACTTC. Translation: CASGGSGAVYEQYF.

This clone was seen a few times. The CDR3: CATSRDSGTGSSYEQYV. DNA for the CDR3: TGTGCCACCAGCAGAGATTCGGGGACAGGGAGCTCCTACGAGCAGTACGTC. The chain links TRBV15 to TRBJ2-7; TRBD1 aligns across 9 bases. Germline V gene sequence: CDR1 LNHNV, CDR2 YYDKDF (reference sequence). V was pared by 0 bases and J by 0 bases, with 6 bases of the junction left unmatched. This CDR3 has 17 residues.

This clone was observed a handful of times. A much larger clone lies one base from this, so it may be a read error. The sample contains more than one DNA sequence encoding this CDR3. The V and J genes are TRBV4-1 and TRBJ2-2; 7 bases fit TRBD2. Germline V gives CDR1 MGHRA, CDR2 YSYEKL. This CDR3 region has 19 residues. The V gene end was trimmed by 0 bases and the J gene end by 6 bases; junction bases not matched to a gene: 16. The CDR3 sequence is CASSQDPASGRAVAGELFF. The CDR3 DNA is TGCGCCAGCAGCCAAGATCCAGCTAGCGGTAGGGCGGTCGCCGGGGAGCTGTTTTTT.

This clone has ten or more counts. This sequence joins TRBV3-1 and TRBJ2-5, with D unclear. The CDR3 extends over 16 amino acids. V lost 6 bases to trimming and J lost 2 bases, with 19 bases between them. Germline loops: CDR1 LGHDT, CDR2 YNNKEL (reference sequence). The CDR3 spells CASSPRDWTEQETQYF. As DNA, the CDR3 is TGTGCCAGCAGTCCAAGGGATTGGACCGAGCAAGAGACCCAGTACTTC.

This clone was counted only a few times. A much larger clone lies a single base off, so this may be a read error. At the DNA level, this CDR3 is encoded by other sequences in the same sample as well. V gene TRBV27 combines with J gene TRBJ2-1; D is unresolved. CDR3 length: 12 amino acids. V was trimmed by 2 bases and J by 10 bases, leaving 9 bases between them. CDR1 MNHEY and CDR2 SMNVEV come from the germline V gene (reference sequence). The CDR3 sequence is CASSLTPGEQFF. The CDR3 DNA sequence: TGTGCCAGCAGTTTAACCCCAGGCGAGCAGTTCTTC.